Shown below are 6 T cell receptor beta chains from a single sample sequenced in a study of radiotherapy plus CTLA-4 blockade in lung cancer. The assay was immunoSEQ multiplex PCR, and TCRdb's table has in-frame clones only and misses some. The table shows about 120,000 clones, with 75% to 90% occurring only once. Sequenced here: peripheral blood, sampled from a patient treated with radiotherapy plus ipilimumab. Receptor source: a human donor with non-small cell lung cancer that progressed on radiotherapy plus ipilimumab.

The chain recombines TRBV18 with TRBJ2-5; a possible D gene is TRBD2 (7 bases). With 3 bases removed from V and 7 bases from J, the gap between germline ends came to 12 bases. The CDR3 extends over 13 amino acids. The V gene's germline CDR1 is KGHSH and CDR2 LQKENI. CDR3: CASSPGGARTQYF. The CDR3 DNA is TGTGCCAGCTCACCTGGGGGGGCAAGGACCCAGTACTTC.

The CDR3, as DNA: TGTGCCAGCAGCGTAGACCTGGGAAGGAACACTGAAGCTTTCTTT. It specifies CASSVDLGRNTEAFF. The chain is built from TRBV9 and TRBJ1-1, with unresolved D. V was trimmed by 0 bases and J by 1 base, leaving 10 bases between them. The CDR3 has 15 amino acids. CDR1 is SGDLS, CDR2 YYNGEE, per germline.

V usage is TRBV9 and J usage is TRBJ2-7, with D perhaps TRBD1 (5 bases). V was shortened by 2 bases and J by 6 bases, with 12 bases between the two germline ends. Germline CDR1 is SGDLS and CDR2 is YYNGEE. The CDR3 covers 13 residues. CDR3 in amino acids: CASSVGPLGEQYF. CDR3 DNA: TGTGCCAGCAGCGTGGGGCCCTTGGGCGAGCAGTACTTC.

This chain uses TRBV15 with TRBJ2-7; 7 nucleotides line up with TRBD2. CDR3 length: 16 residues. Trimming cost V 3 bases and J 3 bases; bases outside gene matches: 11. Per the germline V gene, CDR1 is LNHNV and CDR2 is YYDKDF (reference sequence). In nucleotides, the CDR3 is TGTGCCACCAGCAGGGACCTCGAGCCGGGGGGCTACGAGCAGTACTTC. Encoded protein: CATSRDLEPGGYEQYF.

The rearrangement joins TRBV5-6 to TRBJ1-1; no reliable D call. The CDR3 consists of 14 residues. The V end was cut by 0 bases, the J end by 6 bases, with 12 bases between. Germline V gives CDR1 SGHDT, CDR2 YYEEEE. The CDR3 loop reads CASSLGLWGPEAFF. The DNA of the CDR3 is TGTGCCAGCAGCTTGGGGCTCTGGGGTCCTGAAGCTTTCTTT.

The chain carries TRBV6-5 and TRBJ1-1; the D is unclear. The germline gives CDR1 MNHEY, CDR2 SVGAGI. The germline V and J ends were trimmed by 3 bases and 0 bases, with 8 bases remaining between them. The CDR3 extends over 14 amino acids. CDR3 bases: TGTGCCAGCAGTTATCCGGGCTTGAACACTGAAGCTTTCTTT. Protein: CASSYPGLNTEAFF.